The clone carrying this T cell receptor (beta chain) was recorded at least ten times. Its cognate antigen is unknown. Amplification yielded TCR beta CDR3 regions, with RNA transcripts as the source. During a first-round RT-PCR of the TCR CDR3, the HTBI primer set was used. TCRdb re-derived calls from the multiplex PCR reads in MiXCR, one entry per CDR3 protein. This sample yields about 380,000 distinct CDR3 sequences, of which 15% to 20% are seen a single time; 35% to 45% belongs to the top ten. The data were taken from a study of T cells in Graves' hyperthyroidism and ophthalmopathy. General study results and limits: Also found in blood were most expanded thyroid clonotypes above 0.001. The model predicted ophthalmopathy a median 6.5 months before onset.

Germline loops: CDR1 MNHEY, CDR2 SVGAGI. The ends were cut back, 2 bases at V and 6 bases at J, with 11 bases in the middle. This CDR3 is built from 15 residues. It was 8.5 to 10 ml of fresh peripheral blood that supplied the PBMCs. Specimen: blood. The chain is built from TRBV6-5 and TRBJ1-6; a weak D match, TRBD1 (6 bases). The receptor comes from a man between 18 and 29 years old with Graves' ophthalmopathy. Here the CDR3 reads CASSYLEGGNSPLHF. CDR3 in DNA: TGTGCCAGCAGTTACCTCGAGGGGGGTAATTCACCCCTCCACTTT.